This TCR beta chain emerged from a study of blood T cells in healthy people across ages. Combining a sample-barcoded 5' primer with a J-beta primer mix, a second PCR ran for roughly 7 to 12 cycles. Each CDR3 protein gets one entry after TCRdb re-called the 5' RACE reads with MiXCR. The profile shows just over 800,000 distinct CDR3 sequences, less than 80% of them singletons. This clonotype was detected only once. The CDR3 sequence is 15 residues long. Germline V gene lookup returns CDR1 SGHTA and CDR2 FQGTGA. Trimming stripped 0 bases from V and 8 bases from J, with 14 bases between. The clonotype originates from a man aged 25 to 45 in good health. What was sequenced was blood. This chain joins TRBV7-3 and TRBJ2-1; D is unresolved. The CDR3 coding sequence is TGTGCCAGCAGCTTAACGGACGGATTATCGTATGAGCAGTTCTTC. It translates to CASSLTDGLSYEQFF.